These 27 T cell receptor beta chains were all obtained from the same sample, sequenced in a study of patients and donors after allogeneic stem cell transplantation. TCRdb passed the RT-PCR reads through MiXCR, listing each CDR3 protein once. The sample consists of some 200,000 distinct CDR3 sequences, 41% of them appearing once. Sequences were obtained from blood, either unsorted or a sorted T cell fraction (not recorded which). These receptors came from a human donor who was either an allogeneic HSCT recipient or a stem cell or donor lymphocyte infusion donor (not recorded which). It is not recorded whose cells these are; they may come from a transplant donor.

This sequence joins TRBV5-6 and TRBJ2-3; D is unclear. The CDR3 covers 13 residues. V was shortened by 1 base and J by 2 bases, with 5 bases between the two germline ends. The V gene's germline CDR1 is SGHDT and CDR2 YYEEEE. CDR3 nucleotide sequence: TGTGCCAGCAGCTTGAGCAACACAGATACGCAGTATTTT. Residues: CASSLSNTDTQYF.

The gene calls are TRBV5-6 and TRBJ2-3; 11 bases map to TRBD2. The CDR3 is 16 amino acids. Germline loops: CDR1 SGHDT, CDR2 YYEEEE. The ends lost 5 bases at V and 0 bases at J; junction bases unmatched: 5. The CDR3 bases are TGTGCCAGCAGACCGGGACTAGCGGATAGCACAGATACGCAGTATTTT. It is translated as CASRPGLADSTDTQYF.

The chain employs TRBV4-1 and TRBJ2-5; D is uncertain. CDR1 and CDR2 from the germline V gene are MGHRA and YSYEKL. The germline V and J ends were trimmed by 1 base and 7 bases, with 13 bases remaining between them. There are 14 residues in the CDR3. CDR3 in DNA: TGCGCCAGCAGCCAAGCCGCCAACTTTATGACCCAGTACTTC. As protein: CASSQAANFMTQYF.

The chain employs TRBV12-3 or TRBV12-4 and TRBJ1-3, with D possibly being TRBD1 (6 bases). The CDR3 covers 16 residues. Trimming removed 5 bases from V and 0 bases from J, with 14 bases in between. The CDR3 DNA sequence: TGTGCCAGCAGTCCGGGACACTGGGACTCTGGAAACACCATATATTTT. Protein sequence: CASSPGHWDSGNTIYF.

J is TRBJ2-7 and V is TRBV6-6, with 10 bases matching TRBD1. This CDR3 has 14 residues. The J segment lost 6 bases and the V segment lost 6 bases, leaving 8 bases of the junction unmatched. The V gene's germline CDR1 is MNHNY and CDR2 SVGAGI (reference sequence). In DNA, the CDR3 is TGTGCCAGCAGCCCCGACAGGGGGCTAAGCGAGCAGTACTTC. Encoded protein: CASSPDRGLSEQYF.

This clonotype was picked up a small number of times. The V gene is TRBV4-1, the J gene TRBJ2-5; 13 positions match TRBD2. Trimming cost V 0 bases and J 4 bases; bases outside gene matches: 11. The CDR3 loop spans 19 amino acids. CDR1 and CDR2 from the germline V gene are MGHRA and YSYEKL. The CDR3 sequence is CASSQESGMGLAGRETQYF. The CDR3 nucleotides are TGCGCCAGCAGCCAAGAATCAGGGATGGGACTAGCGGGAAGAGAGACCCAGTACTTC.

The chain is built from TRBV30 and TRBJ1-2, with D unresolved. V was pared by 0 bases and J by 3 bases, with 8 bases between. Germline CDR1 GTSNPN, CDR2 SVGIG (reference sequence). The CDR3 has 13 residues. The CDR3 sequence is CAWSVPGHYGYTF. The DNA of the CDR3 is TGTGCCTGGAGTGTACCAGGCCACTATGGCTACACCTTC.

This clonotype was counted at least ten times. The chain recombines TRBV20-1 with TRBJ1-6, with a possible D match to TRBD1 (6 bases). CDR3 length equals 15 residues. V lost 4 bases, J lost 7 bases, and 17 bases lay in between. The germline gives CDR1 DFQATT, CDR2 SNEGSKA (reference sequence). This chain's CDR3 is CSATPGGARNSPLHF. CDR3 nucleotides: TGCAGTGCTACCCCCGGGGGGGCGAGGAATTCACCCCTCCACTTT.

There are a few counts of this clonotype. V usage is TRBV4-2 and J usage is TRBJ1-1, with D possibly matching TRBD1 (6 bases). V was shortened by 1 base and J by 6 bases, with 15 bases between the two germline ends. The length of the CDR3 is 15 residues. Germline V CDR1 and CDR2: LGHNA, YNFKEQ. The CDR3 sequence: CASSQGQGTLAEAFF. The CDR3 DNA follows: TGTGCCAGCAGCCAAGGTCAGGGGACACTCGCTGAAGCTTTCTTT.

The chain is built from TRBV29-1 and TRBJ1-2, with 8 bases that match TRBD1. There are 13 residues in the CDR3. Germline V lookup: CDR1 SQVTM, CDR2 ANQGSEA. Unmatched junction bases numbered 3, after V lost 6 bases and J lost 0 bases. The CDR3 nucleotides are TGCAGCGTAAGGACAGGGTCTAACTATGGCTACACCTTC. As protein: CSVRTGSNYGYTF.

J is TRBJ2-1 and V is TRBV6-5, with D perhaps matching TRBD2 (6 bases). Trimming cost V 6 bases and J 5 bases, with 17 bases left between them. There are 15 residues in the CDR3. Germline values: CDR1 MNHEY, CDR2 SVGAGI. The CDR3, as DNA: TGTGCCAGCAGACACACGGGTGGGGGGAACAATGAGCAGTTCTTC. This codes for CASRHTGGGNNEQFF.

This chain uses TRBV11-2 with TRBJ1-1, with D hard to call. The CDR3 loop spans 16 amino acids. V was clipped by 7 bases and J by 2 bases, with 20 bases between them. The germline CDR1 and CDR2 sequences are SGHAT and FQNNGV. CDR3 sequence: CASILALRELNTEAFF. The CDR3 nucleotides read TGTGCCAGCATCCTTGCACTCCGGGAATTAAACACTGAAGCTTTCTTT.

This clonotype was counted between two and nine times. The chain carries TRBV2 and TRBJ1-1, with no clear D. CDR3 length: 14 amino acids. V shed 7 bases and J shed 5 bases, with 17 bases lying between them. From germline, CDR1 is SNHLY and CDR2 FYNNEI. Here the CDR3 reads CASTERERRTEAFF. In DNA, the CDR3 is TGTGCCAGCACCGAAAGGGAGAGGAGGACTGAAGCTTTCTTT.

This clonotype turned up a few times. V gene TRBV5-1 combines with J gene TRBJ2-1; 11 bases map to TRBD2. Germline lookup yields CDR1 SGHRS and CDR2 YFSETQ. This CDR3 contains 17 residues. V gave up 2 bases and J gave up 5 bases; unmatched junction bases: 9. This CDR3 is CASSFPTSGVTDNEQFF. CDR3 bases: TGCGCCAGCAGCTTCCCGACTAGCGGGGTAACAGACAATGAGCAGTTCTTC.

The J gene is TRBJ2-1, the V gene TRBV20-1, with 11 nucleotides matching TRBD2. Losses at the gene ends were 3 bases for V and 0 bases for J; bases not matched to a gene: 13. This CDR3 region has 19 residues. Looked up from germline, CDR1 is DFQATT and CDR2 is SNEGSKA (reference sequence). In DNA, the CDR3 is TGCAGTGCTAGTAAAGTAGCGCTAGCGGGAGGTCTCTCCTACAATGAGCAGTTCTTC. Its translation is CSASKVALAGGLSYNEQFF.

This chain connects TRBV5-1 to TRBJ2-3; D possibly uses TRBD1 or TRBD2 (6 bases each). This CDR3 contains 15 residues. Germline CDR1 reads SGHRS; CDR2 reads YFSETQ. The germline V and J ends were trimmed by 2 bases and 3 bases, with 13 bases remaining between them. This chain's CDR3 is CASSFGGRATDTQYF. CDR3 nucleotides: TGCGCCAGCAGCTTCGGGGGCCGCGCGACAGATACGCAGTATTTT.

The J gene is TRBJ1-1, the V gene TRBV5-1, with TRBD1 as a possible D gene (5 bases). This CDR3 comprises 17 residues. V was shortened by 1 base and J by 3 bases, with 19 bases between the two germline ends. Per germline, CDR1 SGHRS and CDR2 YFSETQ. CDR3 DNA: TGCGCCAGCAGCTTGCTTGGGGGAGCATTACGCCACACTGAAGCTTTCTTT. Amino acid sequence: CASSLLGGALRHTEAFF.

The sample holds a few counts of this clonotype. V and J are TRBV12-5 and TRBJ1-2; D may be TRBD1 (5 bases). CDR1 is LGHNT and CDR2 is FRNRAP in the germline V gene. Trimming took 3 bases from V and 1 from J, leaving 9 bases between them. The CDR3 contains 14 residues. CDR3 region: CASGFGGGNYGYTF. Written as DNA, the CDR3 is TGTGCTAGTGGTTTTGGGGGAGGTAACTATGGCTACACCTTC.

This rearrangement joins TRBV29-1 to TRBJ1-1; D remains ambiguous. This CDR3 spans 10 amino acids. Germline V gene lookup returns CDR1 SQVTM and CDR2 ANQGSEA. Deletions cut 5 bases from V and 11 bases from J, with 12 bases between. The DNA for the CDR3 is TGCAGCGTTTTAAGCACCTCCGCTTTCTTT. Residues: CSVLSTSAFF. Full variable domain (outside the CDR3, taken from reference TRBV29-1 and TRBJ1-1): SAVISQKPSRDICQRGTSLTIQCQVDSQVTMMFWYRQQPGQSLTLIATANQGSEATYESGFVIDKFPISRPNLTFSTLTVSNMSPEDSSIYLCSVLSTSAFFGQGTRLTVV.

The gene calls are TRBV7-3 and TRBJ2-7, with D uncertain. The CDR3 is 14 residues long. The germline V gene encodes CDR1 SGHTA and CDR2 FQGTGA. Between the trimmed V and J ends, which lost 5 bases and 6 bases, there was a span of 17 bases. The DNA for the CDR3 is TGTGCCAGCAGCCTATACCCCGCAAGTGGCGAGCAGTACTTC. Amino acid sequence: CASSLYPASGEQYF.

This clonotype was observed a few times. The CDR3 does not close with the conserved phenylalanine or tryptophan, likely indicating a read error. The chain combines TRBV9 with TRBJ1-6, with 10 nucleotides matching TRBD1. The V gene end was trimmed by 4 bases and the J gene end by 7 bases; junction bases not matched to a gene: 5. The length of the CDR3 is 15 residues. Germline CDR1 and CDR2: SGDLS and YYNGEE. CDR3 in DNA: TGTGCCAGCAGCCCACGACAGGGGGCCAATTCACCCCTCCACTTG. It codes for CASSPRQGANSPLHL.

This clonotype was seen a few times. This rearrangement joins TRBV30 to TRBJ1-1; 7 positions match TRBD1. The V and J ends lost 2 bases and 1 base, in that order; junction bases with no gene match: 4. This CDR3 has 14 residues. Germline values: CDR1 GTSNPN, CDR2 SVGIG (reference sequence). The CDR3 spells CAWSPGQTNTEAFF. The CDR3 DNA sequence: TGTGCCTGGAGTCCGGGACAGACGAACACTGAAGCTTTCTTT.

This clonotype has just a few counts. The chain recombines TRBV20-1 with TRBJ2-1; 7 bases line up with TRBD1. The CDR3 sequence is 16 residues long. CDR1 and CDR2 (germline): DFQATT, SNEGSKA (reference sequence). V lost 6 bases, J lost 1 base, and 12 bases stayed unmatched. As DNA, the CDR3 is TGCAGTGCAACAGGCATCCGACAGGGATCCTACAATGAGCAGTTCTTC. Residues: CSATGIRQGSYNEQFF.

V gene TRBV27 combines with J gene TRBJ2-7; 7 positions agree with TRBD1. V was clipped by 3 bases and J by 7 bases; unmatched bases: 9. Germline CDR1 is MNHEY and CDR2 is SMNVEV (reference sequence). The CDR3 is 14 amino acids. CDR3 coding DNA: TGTGCCAGCAGTTTTGGGACAGCCCTCCTTGAGCAGTACTTC. Translating it yields CASSFGTALLEQYF.

CDR3 coding DNA: TGCGCCAGCAGCCCGCATCTGGGGACTGAAGCTTTCTTT. Protein: CASSPHLGTEAFF. The rearrangement uses TRBV5-1 and TRBJ1-1; the D is unclear. The germline V gene encodes CDR1 SGHRS and CDR2 YFSETQ. The CDR3 extends over 13 amino acids. V lost 4 bases to trimming and J lost 5 bases, with 12 bases between them.

This rearrangement joins TRBV7-2 to TRBJ2-3; tentatively, D is TRBD2 (6 bases). V was cut by 1 base and J by 0 bases, with 11 bases left in between. The CDR3 has 16 amino acids. The germline CDR1 and CDR2 sequences are SGHTA and FQGNSA. Here the CDR3 reads CASSLGGGASTDTQYF. For the CDR3, the DNA is TGTGCCAGCAGCTTAGGGGGCGGGGCTAGCACAGATACGCAGTATTTT. The entire variable domain, with the rest obtained from reference TRBV7-2 and TRBJ2-3, is as follows: GAGVSQSPSNKVTEKGKDVELRCDPISGHTALYWYRQSLGQGLEFLIYFQGNSAPDKSGLPSDRFSAERTGGSVSTLTIQRTQQEDSAVYLCASSLGGGASTDTQYFGPGTRLTVL.

This clonotype has more than one count but fewer than ten. The chain couples TRBV3-1 to TRBJ2-7; maybe TRBD1 (6 bases). CDR3 length: 14 residues. Germline CDR1 reads LGHDT; CDR2 reads YNNKEL (reference sequence). Deletions cut 1 base from V and 7 bases from J, with 14 bases between. In nucleotides, the CDR3 is TGTGCCAGCAGCCAAGGACAGGATCGTGCGGAGCAGTACTTC. It is translated as CASSQGQDRAEQYF.